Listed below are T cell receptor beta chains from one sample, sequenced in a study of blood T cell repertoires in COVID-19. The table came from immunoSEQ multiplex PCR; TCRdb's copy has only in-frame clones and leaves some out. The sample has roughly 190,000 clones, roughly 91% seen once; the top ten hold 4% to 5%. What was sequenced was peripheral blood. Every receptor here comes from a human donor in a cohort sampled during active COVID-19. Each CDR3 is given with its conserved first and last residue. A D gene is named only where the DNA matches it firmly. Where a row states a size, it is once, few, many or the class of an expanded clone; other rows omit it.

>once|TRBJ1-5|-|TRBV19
CASSIYGGNQPQHF
TGTGCCAGTTCGATATACGGGGGCAATCAGCCCCAGCATTTT
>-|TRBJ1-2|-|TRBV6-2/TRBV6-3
CASSYRENYGYTF
TGTGCCAGCAGTTATCGAGAAAACTATGGCTACACCTTC
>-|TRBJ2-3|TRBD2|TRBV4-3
CASSQESVGSGRLNTQYF
TGCGCCAGCAGCCAAGAGTCTGTCGGAAGCGGGAGACTTAATACGCAGTATTTT
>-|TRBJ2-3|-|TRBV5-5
CASSAGQGIGTDTQYF
TGTGCCAGCAGCGCAGGGCAGGGTATTGGAACAGATACGCAGTATTTT
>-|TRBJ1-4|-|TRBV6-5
CASTPGRGEKLFF
TGTGCCAGCACTCCGGGGAGGGGGGAAAAACTGTTTTTT
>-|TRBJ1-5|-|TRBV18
CASSPDRNQPQHF
TGTGCCAGCTCACCTGACAGAAATCAGCCCCAGCATTTT
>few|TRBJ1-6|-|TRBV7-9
CASSSGTQNSPLHF
TGTGCCAGCAGCTCCGGGACTCAAAATTCACCCCTCCACTTT
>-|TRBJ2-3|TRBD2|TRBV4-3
CASSQQAGPAGGTTDTQYF
TGCGCCAGCAGCCAACAAGCCGGGCCAGCGGGAGGTACCACAGATACGCAGTATTTT
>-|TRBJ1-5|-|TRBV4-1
CASSQTVVSNQPQHF
TGCGCCAGCAGCCAAACGGTGGTTAGCAATCAGCCCCAGCATTTT
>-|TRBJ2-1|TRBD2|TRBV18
CASSQQRRGGYNEQFF
TGTGCCAGCTCACAGCAACGGCGGGGGGGGTACAATGAGCAGTTCTTC
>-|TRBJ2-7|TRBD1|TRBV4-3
CASSQGRDRTYEQYF
TGCGCCAGCAGCCAAGGACGGGACAGAACCTACGAGCAGTACTTC
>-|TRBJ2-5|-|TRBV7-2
CASSLGSGFYETQYF
TGTGCCAGCAGCTTAGGGAGCGGGTTTTACGAGACCCAGTACTTC
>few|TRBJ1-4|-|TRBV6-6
CASTTSFLEKLFF
TGTGCCAGCACGACATCTTTCTTAGAAAAACTGTTTTTT
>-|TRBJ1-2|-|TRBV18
CASSLKLDSYGYTF
TGTGCCAGCTCACTTAAGCTTGACAGCTATGGCTACACCTTC
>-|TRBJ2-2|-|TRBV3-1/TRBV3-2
CASSQGAKTGELFF
TGTGCCAGCAGCCAGGGGGCAAAAACCGGGGAGCTGTTTTTT
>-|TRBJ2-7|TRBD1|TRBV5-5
CASSLDRGRNEYF
TGTGCCAGCAGCTTGGACAGGGGGCGCAACGAGTACTTC
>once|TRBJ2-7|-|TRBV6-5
CASRSGSSYEQYF
TGTGCCAGCAGATCGGGTAGTTCCTACGAGCAGTACTTC
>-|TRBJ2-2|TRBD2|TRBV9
CASSTGTSNTGELFF
TGTGCCAGCAGCACCGGGACTAGCAACACCGGGGAGCTGTTTTTT
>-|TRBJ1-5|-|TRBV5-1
CASSLIGGANQPQHF
TGCGCCAGCAGCTTGATCGGGGGAGCGAATCAGCCCCAGCATTTT
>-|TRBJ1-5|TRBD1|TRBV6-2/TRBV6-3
CASSYHPGGADNQPQHF
TGTGCCAGCAGTTATCACCCAGGGGGCGCCGACAATCAGCCCCAGCATTTT
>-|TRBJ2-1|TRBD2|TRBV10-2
CASSVSGRGNEQFF
TGCGCCAGCAGTGTGAGCGGGAGGGGCAATGAGCAGTTCTTC
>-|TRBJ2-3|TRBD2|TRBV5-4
CASSLEVSGGADTQYF
TGTGCCAGCAGCTTGGAGGTTAGCGGGGGGGCAGATACGCAGTATTTT
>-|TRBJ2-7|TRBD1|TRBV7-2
CASSTGQGRRHEQYF
TGTGCCAGCAGCACCGGACAGGGGAGGAGACACGAGCAGTACTTC
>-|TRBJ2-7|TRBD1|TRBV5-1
CASSFYGQGKISYEQYF
TGCGCCAGCAGCTTTTACGGACAGGGGAAAATCTCCTACGAGCAGTACTTC
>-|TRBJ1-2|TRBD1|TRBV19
CASSADRDLYGYTF
TGTGCCAGTAGTGCCGACAGGGACCTCTATGGCTACACCTTC
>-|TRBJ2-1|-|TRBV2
CASSQARMFF
TGTGCCAGTAGCCAAGCGAGGATGTTCTTC
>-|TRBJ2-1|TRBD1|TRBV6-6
CASSPQRQGSKFF
TGTGCCAGCAGCCCACAACGACAGGGGAGCAAGTTCTTC
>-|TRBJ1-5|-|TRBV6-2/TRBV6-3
CASSYSSQPQHF
TGTGCCAGCAGTTACTCGAGTCAGCCCCAGCATTTT
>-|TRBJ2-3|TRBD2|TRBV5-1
CASSLTSGGPLDTQYF
TGCGCCAGCAGCTTGACTAGCGGGGGGCCTTTAGATACGCAGTATTTT